Below, 24 T cell receptor beta chains from the same sample are listed, as sequenced in a study of lymphopenia after photon versus proton radiotherapy (dated by TCRdb to about 2019). Library method: the immunoSEQ multiplex PCR assay. TCRdb holds this immuneACCESS table with in-frame rearrangements only. Some clones are missing; in checked studies, unresolved V genes explain under half, and the rest has no known cause. The sample table records more than 45,000 clones; roughly 90% of these occur just once. The top ten clones comprise around 17% of the sample. This specimen was peripheral blood, taken from a patient treated with photon-based radiotherapy. Receptors originate from a middle-aged woman with cholangiocarcinoma.

This chain connects TRBV6-1 to TRBJ2-7, with 7 bases aligning to TRBD1. Germline loops: CDR1 MNHNS, CDR2 SASEGT. The CDR3 runs to 13 residues. The trim removed 3 bases at V and 1 base at J, leaving 0 bases unmatched. The CDR3 DNA is TGTGCCAGCAGTGACAGGGGGTCCTACGAGCAGTACTTC. As protein: CASSDRGSYEQYF.

The chain combines TRBV27 with TRBJ1-1; D gene ambiguous. CDR1 MNHEY and CDR2 SMNVEV come from the germline V gene (reference sequence). The CDR3 sequence is 13 residues long. V lost 6 bases, J lost 4 bases, and 12 bases lay in between. The chain's CDR3 is CASRRSSGTEAFF. The CDR3 DNA follows: TGTGCCAGCAGGAGGAGCTCCGGCACTGAAGCTTTCTTT.

The gene calls are TRBV20-1 and TRBJ1-6; D ambiguous. Germline assignment: CDR1 DFQATT and CDR2 SNEGSKA (reference sequence). This CDR3 contains 11 residues. The CDR3 reads CSAQMNSPLHF. In DNA, the CDR3 is TGCAGCGCACAGATGAATTCACCCCTCCACTTT.

This chain's CDR3 is CASSSRQGVDQPQHF. The CDR3 nucleotides are TGTGCCAGCAGCTCTCGACAGGGGGTGGACCAGCCCCAGCATTTT. The chain employs TRBV7-2 and TRBJ1-5; 9 bases are a match to TRBD1. Germline lookup yields CDR1 SGHTA and CDR2 FQGNSA. V dropped 4 bases and J dropped 7; count of bases not matched to a gene: 8. The CDR3 is 15 residues long.

In its sample, this clone ranks as medium-sized. This chain's CDR3 is CASSLNGNSNTEAFF. DNA of the CDR3: TGTGCCAGCAGCTTAAACGGGAATTCAAACACTGAAGCTTTCTTT. The chain links TRBV5-8 to TRBJ1-1; no firm D call. The CDR3 consists of 15 residues. Germline V gene data show CDR1 as SGHTS and CDR2 as YDEGEE. V was cut by 2 bases and J by 2 bases, with 13 bases left in between.

The J gene is TRBJ2-2, the V gene TRBV7-9; 9 bases are a match to TRBD1. V shed 3 bases, J shed 1 base, and the junction held 0 bases outside the gene matches. The CDR3 loop spans 15 amino acids. The germline V gene has CDR1 SEHNR and CDR2 FQNEAQ (reference sequence). The CDR3 loop reads CASSLGQGNTGELFF. DNA for the CDR3: TGTGCCAGCAGCTTGGGACAGGGGAACACCGGGGAGCTGTTTTTT.

V is TRBV11-2 and J is TRBJ1-2; D is possibly TRBD1 (5 bases). The CDR3 is 14 amino acids. CDR1 is SGHAT, CDR2 FQNNGV, per germline. The ends were cut back, 7 bases at V and 7 bases at J, with 19 bases in the middle. The CDR3 sequence is CASTRRGDSVGYTF. The DNA for the CDR3 is TGTGCCAGCACCCGCCGAGGGGACTCGGTTGGCTACACCTTC.

The gene calls are TRBV11-2 and TRBJ2-5; D tentatively reads TRBD1 or TRBD2 (5 bases each). Per germline, CDR1 SGHAT and CDR2 FQNNGV. The CDR3 contains 18 residues. Trimming removed 1 base at V and 5 bases at J, with 23 bases between. CDR3 nucleotide sequence: TGTGCCAGCAGCTTAGCCCGGGCCACATACAGTTGGGGGGAGACCCAGTACTTC. It specifies CASSLARATYSWGETQYF.

There are a few counts of this clone. The chain employs TRBV9 and TRBJ2-1; 8 positions match TRBD2. Germline values: CDR1 SGDLS, CDR2 YYNGEE. The CDR3 extends over 17 amino acids. With 4 bases clipped from V and 0 bases from J, the junction kept 9 bases outside the gene matches. The CDR3 is CASSPRLGTSSYNEQFF. CDR3 bases: TGTGCCAGCAGCCCCCGTTTGGGGACTAGCTCCTACAATGAGCAGTTCTTC.

The genes are TRBV7-8 and TRBJ2-3, with TRBD2 identical over 7 bases. The CDR3 runs to 18 residues. The ends lost 1 base at V and 0 bases at J; junction bases unmatched: 10. Germline-derived CDR1 and CDR2 are SGHVS and FQNEAQ. CDR3 in amino acids: CASSLGLSGRGSTDTQYF. The CDR3, as DNA: TGTGCCAGCAGCTTAGGTCTCTCAGGGCGGGGGAGCACAGATACGCAGTATTTT.

The chain combines TRBV4-2 with TRBJ2-7; 7 positions agree with TRBD1. The V gene end was trimmed by 5 bases and the J gene end by 2 bases; junction bases not matched to a gene: 3. The CDR3 length is 13 residues. The germline V gene encodes CDR1 LGHNA and CDR2 YNFKEQ. The CDR3 reads CASSRDRAYEQYF. The CDR3 DNA reads as TGTGCCAGCAGCAGGGACAGAGCCTACGAGCAGTACTTC.

J is TRBJ1-1 and V is TRBV20-1, with 7 bases identical to TRBD1. Losses at the gene ends were 4 bases for V and 11 bases for J; bases not matched to a gene: 7. The germline V gene has CDR1 DFQATT and CDR2 SNEGSKA (reference sequence). CDR3 size: 11 residues. Here the CDR3 DNA reads TGCAGTGCTAAGGGACAGTGGGAGGCTTTCTTT. Residues: CSAKGQWEAFF.

The rearrangement joins TRBV7-9 to TRBJ2-3, with a tentative D call TRBD1 (5 bases). Germline loops: CDR1 SEHNR, CDR2 FQNEAQ (reference sequence). Trimming shortened V by 3 bases and J by 2 bases, and 15 bases separated the two germline ends. This CDR3 contains 16 residues. The CDR3 protein is CASSFFGRTHTDTQYF. CDR3 nucleotides: TGTGCCAGCAGCTTCTTCGGGCGGACACACACAGATACGCAGTATTTT. The variable domain in full, completed from reference TRBV7-9 and TRBJ2-3, reads DTGVSQNPRHKITKRGQNVTFRCDPISEHNRLYWYRQTLGQGPEFLTYFQNEAQLEKSRLLSDRFSAERPKGSFSTLEIQRTEQGDSAMYLCASSFFGRTHTDTQYFGPGTRLTVL.

The genes are TRBV30 and TRBJ1-2; D call uncertain. This CDR3 is built from 13 residues. The V gene's germline CDR1 is GTSNPN and CDR2 SVGIG (reference sequence). Trimming took off 4 bases at V and 8 bases at J, with 17 bases between the two ends. The CDR3 region is CAWTTPGEAGYTF. The DNA for the CDR3 is TGTGCCTGGACCACCCCAGGAGAGGCGGGCTACACCTTC.

V and J are TRBV6-1 and TRBJ2-7; D remains ambiguous. The V and J ends lost 6 bases and 7 bases respectively, with 22 bases between them. CDR1 and CDR2 (germline): MNHNS, SASEGT. The CDR3 length is 15 residues. The DNA for the CDR3 is TGTGCCAGCAGGGGATATCAATCCCCACAAGGGGAGCAGTACTTC. This encodes CASRGYQSPQGEQYF.

This clone was counted a single time. The V gene is TRBV30, the J gene TRBJ1-3; 8 bases match TRBD1. Germline lookup yields CDR1 GTSNPN and CDR2 SVGIG (reference sequence). V lost 1 base, J lost 2 bases, and 4 bases stayed unmatched. This CDR3 has 15 residues. In nucleotides, the CDR3 is TGTGCCTGGAGTGCAGACAGGGGACCTGGAAACACCATATATTTT. It yields the protein CAWSADRGPGNTIYF.

The V gene is TRBV28, the J gene TRBJ2-1, with 12 bases that match TRBD2. The germline CDR1 and CDR2 sequences are MDHEN and SYDVKM. This CDR3 is 14 amino acids long. The J segment lost 9 bases and the V segment lost 6 bases, leaving 6 bases of the junction unmatched. The CDR3 region is CASRRLAGVGEQFF. The DNA for the CDR3 is TGTGCCAGCAGGAGACTAGCGGGAGTCGGTGAGCAGTTCTTC. Variable domain in full (rest from reference TRBV28 and TRBJ2-1): DVKVTQSSRYLVKRTGEKVFLECVQDMDHENMFWYRQDPGLGLRLIYFSYDVKMKEKGDIPEGYSVSREKKERFSLILESASTNQTSMYLCASRRLAGVGEQFFGPGTRLTVL.

The J gene is TRBJ1-1, the V gene TRBV6-1; D perhaps matches TRBD1 (6 bases). Trimming stripped 4 bases from V and 3 bases from J, with 18 bases between. Germline V gene data show CDR1 as MNHNS and CDR2 as SASEGT. CDR3 length: 16 residues. CDR3 sequence: CASSAPVGRGDTEAFF. In DNA, the CDR3 is TGTGCCAGCAGTGCCCCGGTAGGCAGGGGCGACACTGAAGCTTTCTTT.

The chain has TRBV19 and TRBJ1-2; weak D call: TRBD1 (6 bases). Trimming took 4 bases from V and 6 from J, leaving 15 bases between them. The CDR3 length is 14 residues. Germline CDR1 and CDR2: LNHDA and SQIVND (reference sequence). CDR3 sequence reads: CASSTPGVGHGYTF. As DNA, the CDR3 is TGTGCCAGTAGTACCCCAGGGGTGGGGCATGGCTACACCTTC.

This chain links TRBV30 with TRBJ2-7; 10 bases are a match to TRBD1. The CDR3 covers 13 residues. Germline CDR1 and CDR2: GTSNPN and SVGIG (reference sequence). With V trimmed by 8 bases and J by 5 bases, 9 bases remained unmatched. The CDR3 nucleotides are TGTGCCGGTACCGGGACAGGGGTCCACGAGCAGTACTTC. It is translated as CAGTGTGVHEQYF.

The chain employs TRBV5-8 and TRBJ2-1, with D maybe TRBD2 (5 bases). Germline CDR1 is SGHTS and CDR2 is YDEGEE. V lost 0 bases to trimming and J lost 9 bases, with 7 bases between them. The CDR3 loop spans 12 amino acids. The CDR3 loop is CASSLVASEQFF. The CDR3 DNA reads as TGTGCCAGCAGCTTGGTAGCGTCTGAGCAGTTCTTC.

The rearrangement links TRBV4-2 to TRBJ1-1; a possible D gene is TRBD1 (5 bases). The CDR3 consists of 14 residues. Trimming removed 1 base at V and 8 bases at J, with 14 bases between. Looked up from germline, CDR1 is LGHNA and CDR2 is YNFKEQ. This CDR3 reads CASSQVGTDNEAFF. DNA of the CDR3: TGTGCCAGCAGCCAAGTGGGGACGGACAACGAAGCTTTCTTT.

This sequence joins TRBV19 and TRBJ1-5; 8 nucleotides align to TRBD1. Germline V gives CDR1 LNHDA, CDR2 SQIVND (reference sequence). The CDR3 sequence is 15 residues long. With 5 bases clipped from V and 3 bases from J, the junction kept 6 bases outside the gene matches. CDR3 loop: CASSVTGGYNQPQHF. The CDR3 DNA sequence: TGTGCCAGTAGTGTCACAGGGGGTTACAATCAGCCCCAGCATTTT.

This chain links TRBV2 with TRBJ2-1; D unresolved. Germline V gene data show CDR1 as SNHLY and CDR2 as FYNNEI. Trimming left V 0 bases short and J 3 bases short, with 9 bases between. The CDR3 sequence is 15 residues long. CDR3 protein: CASSEAGFSYNEQFF. The CDR3 nucleotides are TGTGCCAGCAGTGAAGCGGGCTTTAGCTACAATGAGCAGTTCTTC.